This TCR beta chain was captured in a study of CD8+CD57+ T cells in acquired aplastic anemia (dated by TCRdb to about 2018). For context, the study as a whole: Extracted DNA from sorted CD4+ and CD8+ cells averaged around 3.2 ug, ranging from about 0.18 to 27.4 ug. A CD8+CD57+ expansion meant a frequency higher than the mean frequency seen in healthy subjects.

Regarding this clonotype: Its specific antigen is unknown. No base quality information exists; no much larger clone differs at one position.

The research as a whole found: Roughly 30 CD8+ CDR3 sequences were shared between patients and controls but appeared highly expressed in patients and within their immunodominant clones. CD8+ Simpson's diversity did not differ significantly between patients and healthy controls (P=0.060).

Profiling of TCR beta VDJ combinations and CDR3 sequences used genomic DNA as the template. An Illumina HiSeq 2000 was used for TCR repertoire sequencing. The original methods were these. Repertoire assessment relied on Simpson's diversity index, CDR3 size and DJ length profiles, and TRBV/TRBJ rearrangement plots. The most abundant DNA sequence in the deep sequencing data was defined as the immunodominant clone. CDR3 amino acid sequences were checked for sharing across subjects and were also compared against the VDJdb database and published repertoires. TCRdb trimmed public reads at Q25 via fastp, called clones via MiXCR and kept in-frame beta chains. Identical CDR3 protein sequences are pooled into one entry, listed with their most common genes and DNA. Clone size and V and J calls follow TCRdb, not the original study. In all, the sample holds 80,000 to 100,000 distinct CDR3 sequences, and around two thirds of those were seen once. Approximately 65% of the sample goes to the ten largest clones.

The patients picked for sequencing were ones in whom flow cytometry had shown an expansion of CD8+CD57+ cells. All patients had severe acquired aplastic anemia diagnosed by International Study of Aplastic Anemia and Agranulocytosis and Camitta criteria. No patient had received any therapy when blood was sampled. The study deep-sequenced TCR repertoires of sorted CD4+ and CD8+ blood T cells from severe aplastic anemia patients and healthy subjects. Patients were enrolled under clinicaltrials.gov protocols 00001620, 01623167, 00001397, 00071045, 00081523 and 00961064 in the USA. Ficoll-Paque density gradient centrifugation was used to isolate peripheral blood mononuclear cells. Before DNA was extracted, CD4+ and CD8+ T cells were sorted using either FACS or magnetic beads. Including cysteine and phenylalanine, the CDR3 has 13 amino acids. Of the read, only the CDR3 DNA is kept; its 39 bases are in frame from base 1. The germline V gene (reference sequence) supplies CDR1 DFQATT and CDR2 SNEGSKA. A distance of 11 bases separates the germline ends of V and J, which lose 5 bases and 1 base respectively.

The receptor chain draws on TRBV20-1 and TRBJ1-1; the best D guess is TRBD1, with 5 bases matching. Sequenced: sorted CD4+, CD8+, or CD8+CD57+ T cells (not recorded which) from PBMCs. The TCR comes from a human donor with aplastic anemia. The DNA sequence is TGCAGTGCTCCGCAGGGCGGGAACACTGAAGCTTTCTTT. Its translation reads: CSAPQGGNTEAFF.